This T cell receptor beta chain was captured in a study of cytomegalovirus exposure and HLA in healthy donors. V was clipped by 2 bases and J by 7 bases, with 9 bases between them. CDR1 and CDR2 (germline): SGHDT, YYEEEE. The CDR3 extends over 13 amino acids. The PCR contained 60 Vbeta and 13 Jbeta primers. Assay: immunoSEQ multiplex PCR; the TCRdb copy retains only in-frame clones and omits some. The table shows roughly 200,000 clones, with more than 9.5% occurring only once. This clone was observed a few times. Its antigen remains unidentified. Study-level findings and limits: TRBV6-2, TRBV6-3 and some other V segments were unresolvable in 87-base-pair reads. In a later analysis, a genetic analysis reported fewer productive-TCR N-insertions in an Asian-associated ancestry cluster than the cohort average.

The source is a man aged 45-65 years in good health and CMV-seropositive. What was sequenced was PBMCs. The genes are TRBV5-6 and TRBJ2-2; maybe TRBD1 (5 bases). The CDR3 spells CASSFDRDGELFF. The CDR3 DNA reads as TGTGCCAGCAGCTTCGACAGAGACGGGGAGCTGTTTTTT.